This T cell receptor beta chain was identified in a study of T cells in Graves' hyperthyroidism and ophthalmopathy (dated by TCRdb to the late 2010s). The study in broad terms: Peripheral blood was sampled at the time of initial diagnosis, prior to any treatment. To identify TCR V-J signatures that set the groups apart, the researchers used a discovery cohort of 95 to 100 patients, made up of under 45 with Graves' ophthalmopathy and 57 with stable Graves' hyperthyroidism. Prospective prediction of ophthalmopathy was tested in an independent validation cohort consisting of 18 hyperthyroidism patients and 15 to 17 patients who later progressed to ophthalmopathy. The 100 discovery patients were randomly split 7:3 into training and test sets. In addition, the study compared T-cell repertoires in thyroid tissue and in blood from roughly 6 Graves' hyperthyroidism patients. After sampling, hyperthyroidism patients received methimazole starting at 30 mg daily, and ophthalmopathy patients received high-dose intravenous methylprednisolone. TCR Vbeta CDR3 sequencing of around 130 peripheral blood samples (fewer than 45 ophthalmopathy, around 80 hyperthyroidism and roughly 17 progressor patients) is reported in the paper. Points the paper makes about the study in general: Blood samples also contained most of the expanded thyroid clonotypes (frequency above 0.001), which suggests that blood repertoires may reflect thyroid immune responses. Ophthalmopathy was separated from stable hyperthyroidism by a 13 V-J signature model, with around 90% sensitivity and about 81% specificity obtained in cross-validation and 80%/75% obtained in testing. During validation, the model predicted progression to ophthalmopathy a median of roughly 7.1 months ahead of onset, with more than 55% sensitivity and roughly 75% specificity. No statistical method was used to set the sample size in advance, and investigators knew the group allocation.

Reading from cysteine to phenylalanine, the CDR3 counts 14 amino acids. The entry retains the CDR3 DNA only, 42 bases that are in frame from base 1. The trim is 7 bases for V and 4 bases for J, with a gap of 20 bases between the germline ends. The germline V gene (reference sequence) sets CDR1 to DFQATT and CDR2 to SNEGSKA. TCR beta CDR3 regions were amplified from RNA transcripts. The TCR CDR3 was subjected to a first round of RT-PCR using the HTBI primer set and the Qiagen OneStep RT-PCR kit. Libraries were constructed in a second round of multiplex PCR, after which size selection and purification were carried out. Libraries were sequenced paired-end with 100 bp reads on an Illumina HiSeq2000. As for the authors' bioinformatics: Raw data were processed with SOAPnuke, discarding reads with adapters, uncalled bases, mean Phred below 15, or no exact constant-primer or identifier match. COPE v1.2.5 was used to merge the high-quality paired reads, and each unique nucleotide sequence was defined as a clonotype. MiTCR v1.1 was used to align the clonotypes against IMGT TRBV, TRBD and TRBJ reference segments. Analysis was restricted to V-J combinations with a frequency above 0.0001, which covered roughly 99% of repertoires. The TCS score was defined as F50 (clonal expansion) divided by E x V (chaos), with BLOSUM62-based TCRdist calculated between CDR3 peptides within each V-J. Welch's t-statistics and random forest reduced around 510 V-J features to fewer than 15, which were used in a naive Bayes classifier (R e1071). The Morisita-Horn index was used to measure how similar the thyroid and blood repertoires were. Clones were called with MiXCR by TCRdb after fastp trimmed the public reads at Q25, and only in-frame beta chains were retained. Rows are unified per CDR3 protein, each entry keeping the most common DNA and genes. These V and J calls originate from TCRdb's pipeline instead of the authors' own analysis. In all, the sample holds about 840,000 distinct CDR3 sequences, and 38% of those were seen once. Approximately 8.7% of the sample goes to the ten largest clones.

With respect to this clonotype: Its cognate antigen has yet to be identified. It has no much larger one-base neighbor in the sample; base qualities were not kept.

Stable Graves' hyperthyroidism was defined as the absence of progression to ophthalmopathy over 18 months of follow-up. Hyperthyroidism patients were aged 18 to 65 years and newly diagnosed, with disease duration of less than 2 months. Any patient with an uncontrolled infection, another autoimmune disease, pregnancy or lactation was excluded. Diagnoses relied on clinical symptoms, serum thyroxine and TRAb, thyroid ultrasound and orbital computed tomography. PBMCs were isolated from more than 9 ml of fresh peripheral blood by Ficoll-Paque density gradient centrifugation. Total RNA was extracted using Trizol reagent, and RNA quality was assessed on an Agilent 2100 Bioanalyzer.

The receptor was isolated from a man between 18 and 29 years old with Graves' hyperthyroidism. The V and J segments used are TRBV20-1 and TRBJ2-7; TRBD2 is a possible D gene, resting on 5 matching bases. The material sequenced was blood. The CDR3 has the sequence CSGSPLAGVYEQYF. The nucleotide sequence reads TGCAGTGGGAGCCCTCTAGCAGGAGTTTACGAGCAGTACTTC.